Shown below are 8 T cell receptor beta chains from a single sample sequenced in a study of blood T cell repertoires in COVID-19. Some clones are missing from TCRdb's copy, which holds only in-frame ones; the method was immunoSEQ multiplex PCR. The sample has under 300,000 clones, approximately 90% seen once. Sequences were obtained from PBMCs or T cells enriched from blood (not recorded which). Source of these receptors: a woman between 40 and 55 years old with acute COVID-19.

The rearrangement uses TRBV3-1 (or the pseudogene TRBV3-2) and TRBJ2-5; TRBD1 matches at 9 bases. CDR3 length: 14 residues. Per the germline V gene, CDR1 is LGHDT and CDR2 is YNNKEL (reference sequence). Trimming took 4 bases from V and 4 from J; bases not matched to a gene: 4. CDR3 loop: CASSLGTGLETQYF. The CDR3 bases are TGTGCCAGCAGCCTGGGGACAGGGTTAGAGACCCAGTACTTC.

The chain employs TRBV4-2 and TRBJ2-7; TRBD2 matches at 9 bases. The CDR3 is made up of 15 amino acids. Germline V gene sequence: CDR1 LGHNA, CDR2 YNFKEQ. The ends lost 0 bases at V and 6 bases at J; junction bases unmatched: 6. For the CDR3, the DNA is TGTGCCAGCAGCCAAGAGGATAGCGGGAGTAGCGAGCAGTACTTC. This translates into CASSQEDSGSSEQYF.

V is TRBV15 and J is TRBJ2-1, with 11 bases lining up with TRBD2. This CDR3 is built from 14 residues. CDR1 and CDR2 from the germline V gene are LNHNV and YYDKDF (reference sequence). J was trimmed by 3 bases and V by 6 bases; bases with no gene match: 1. The CDR3 protein is CATRGTSGYNEQFF. In nucleotides, the CDR3 is TGTGCCACCAGGGGGACTAGCGGCTACAATGAGCAGTTCTTC.

The chain links TRBV4-1 to TRBJ1-4, with a weak D call TRBD1 (5 bases). CDR1 and CDR2 from the germline V gene are MGHRA and YSYEKL. This CDR3 comprises 15 residues. Between the trimmed V and J ends, which lost 8 bases and 8 bases, there was a span of 21 bases. CDR3 coding DNA: TGCGCCAGCCACCCCGGCGGGGGTTTGGAGGAAAAACTGTTTTTT. This codes for CASHPGGGLEEKLFF.

The V and J genes are TRBV28 and TRBJ1-4; 7 bases agree with TRBD1. Germline-derived CDR1 and CDR2 are MDHEN and SYDVKM. The CDR3 extends over 15 amino acids. Germline trimming cut 3 bases from V and 4 bases from J; bases unmatched to any gene: 5. The CDR3: CASSLGDRLNEKLFF. As DNA, the CDR3 is TGTGCCAGCAGTTTGGGGGACAGACTTAATGAAAAACTGTTTTTT.

The chain employs TRBV14 and TRBJ1-1; D not resolved. The CDR3 length is 13 residues. Trimming pared 1 base from V and 11 bases from J, leaving 14 bases between. Per germline, CDR1 SGHDN and CDR2 FVKESK. The CDR3 loop is CASSQGPGLRAFF. DNA for the CDR3: TGTGCCAGCAGCCAAGGACCTGGTCTGCGGGCTTTCTTT.

The chain has TRBV18 and TRBJ1-3; D gene ambiguous. This CDR3 has 16 residues. V was pared by 5 bases and J by 2 bases, with 16 bases between. From germline, CDR1 is KGHSH and CDR2 LQKENI. CDR3 nucleotides: TGTGCCAGCTCAGGCCTTGACTTTATGGCTGGAAACACCATATATTTT. Protein sequence: CASSGLDFMAGNTIYF.

The genes are TRBV6-1 and TRBJ1-4; D remains unclear. V gave up 3 bases and J gave up 5 bases, with 10 bases separating them. The CDR3 extends over 14 amino acids. Germline CDR1 and CDR2: MNHNS and SASEGT. The CDR3 here is CASSDGRLNEKLFF. The CDR3 nucleotides read TGTGCCAGCAGTGATGGCAGGTTAAATGAAAAACTGTTTTTT.